Below, 31 T cell receptor beta chains from the same sample are listed, as sequenced in a study of molecular identifiers for immune sequencing clone quantification. A single record per CDR3 protein comes from TCRdb applying MiXCR to the PCR reads. The sample contains 460,000 or so distinct CDR3 sequences, roughly a fifth of which appear only once. Sample: naive CD8+ T cells from blood, with Jurkat cell RNA spiked in. Subset described: FACS-sorted CD8+CD4-CCR7+CD45RA+ naive T cells. These TCRs come from a human donor in good health. Some libraries in this study had Jurkat cell RNA spiked in.

V is TRBV4-3 and J is TRBJ2-7; 10 bases are shared with TRBD1. V lost 3 bases, J lost 3 bases, and 5 bases stayed unmatched. The CDR3 extends over 15 amino acids. Per the germline V gene, CDR1 is LGHNA and CDR2 is YSLEER. The DNA of the CDR3 is TGCGCCAGCAGCCATCGGACAGGGGGTTACTACGAGCAGTACTTC. As protein: CASSHRTGGYYEQYF.

This clonotype was recorded a few times. V and J are TRBV4-3 and TRBJ2-7, with D possibly matching TRBD1 (6 bases). V was trimmed by 4 bases and J by 4 bases, leaving 26 bases between them. This CDR3 is 18 amino acids long. Per the germline V gene, CDR1 is LGHNA and CDR2 is YSLEER. CDR3 amino acids: CASSRDPSYVGGRYEQYF. In DNA form, the CDR3 reads TGCGCCAGCAGCCGAGATCCCTCATACGTTGGGGGCAGGTACGAGCAGTACTTC.

At least ten counts were recorded for this clonotype. V is TRBV12-3 or TRBV12-4 and J is TRBJ1-1; no firm D call. The length of the CDR3 is 11 residues. V lost 4 bases and J 9 bases, leaving 9 bases between the germline ends. The CDR3 DNA reads as TGTGCCAGCAGTTCCGGTTCCCAAGCTTTCTTT. Translating gives CASSSGSQAFF.

The chain carries TRBV7-9 and TRBJ2-5; 8 bases fit TRBD1. The junction had 7 bases not matched to a gene; V was cut back by 5 bases and J by 5 bases. CDR1 and CDR2 (germline): SEHNR, FQNEAQ (reference sequence). The CDR3 consists of 14 residues. CDR3 coding DNA: TGTGCCAGCAGCCCCGACAGGGGAAGGGAGACCCAGTACTTC. Its translation: CASSPDRGRETQYF.

This clonotype was found a few times. The rearrangement joins TRBV5-5 to TRBJ1-4; D not resolved. In germline, CDR1 is SGHKS, CDR2 YYEKEE (reference sequence). This CDR3 contains 15 residues. V was pared by 6 bases and J by 5 bases, with 17 bases between. The CDR3 DNA reads TGTGCCAGCACCCCCTCTGGCGGAATAAATGAAAAACTGTTTTTT. Protein sequence: CASTPSGGINEKLFF.

The table lists this clonotype with many counts. The chain uses TRBV6-2 or TRBV6-3 and TRBJ1-1, with D hard to call. Trimming pared 11 bases from V and 0 bases from J, leaving 13 bases between. The germline CDR1 and CDR2 sequences are MNHEY and SVGEGT. The CDR3 consists of 13 residues. DNA for the CDR3: TGTGCCGTGGCTCATGGGTTGAACACTGAAGCTTTCTTT. Translating it yields CAVAHGLNTEAFF.

Remarks on this clonotype: A read error may account for a junction end that differs from germline. The rearrangement joins TRBV15 to TRBJ2-2; D is possibly TRBD2 (6 bases). From germline, CDR1 is LNHNV and CDR2 YYDKDF (reference sequence). CDR3 length equals 14 residues. CDR3 nucleotides: TGTGCCACCGGAAGGGCAACGTACACCGGGGGGCTGTTTTTT. This codes for CATGRATYTGGLFF. The full variable domain, completed using reference TRBV15 and TRBJ2-2, is DAMVIQNPRYQVTQFGKPVTLSCSQTLNHNVMYWYQQKSSQAPKLLFHYYDKDFNNEADTPDNFQSRRPNTSFCFLDIRSPGLGDTAMYLCATGRATYTGGLFFGEGSRLTVL.

With respect to this clonotype: This may be a read error, as it is one base from a much larger clone. The chain links TRBV7-8 to TRBJ2-1; 8 bases match TRBD2. Germline loops: CDR1 SGHVS, CDR2 FQNEAQ. V shed 1 base, J shed 8 bases, and the junction held 16 bases outside the gene matches. There are 18 residues in the CDR3. CDR3 DNA: TGTGCCAGCAGCTTAGTTCCCCTCGGGACTAGTGCTATGGATGAGCAGTTCTTC. It encodes CASSLVPLGTSAMDEQFF.

This clonotype was counted at least ten times. The gene calls are TRBV29-1 and TRBJ2-4; D not certain. Trimming stripped 3 bases from V and 4 bases from J, with 10 bases between. This CDR3 region has 13 residues. Germline CDR1 and CDR2: SQVTM and ANQGSEA. The CDR3 nucleotides are TGCAGCGTTGAGGTACAGTCAAAAAACATTCAGTACTTC. Its translation is CSVEVQSKNIQYF. The entire variable domain, with the rest obtained from reference TRBV29-1 and TRBJ2-4, is as follows: SAVISQKPSRDICQRGTSLTIQCQVDSQVTMMFWYRQQPGQSLTLIATANQGSEATYESGFVIDKFPISRPNLTFSTLTVSNMSPEDSSIYLCSVEVQSKNIQYFGAGTRLSVL.

Turning to this clonotype: Since a much larger clone is just one base distant, this may be a read error. No conserved phenylalanine or tryptophan is present at the end of the CDR3, so a read error is the likely explanation. V gene TRBV7-2 combines with J gene TRBJ2-5, with D perhaps assigned TRBD1 or TRBD2 (5 bases each). The CDR3 covers 15 residues. Trimming pared 4 bases from V and 2 bases from J, leaving 14 bases between. From germline, CDR1 is SGHTA and CDR2 FQGNSA. The DNA of the CDR3 is TGTGCCAGCAGCTCGTCGAGGGGTGGACAAGAGACCCAGTACCTC. This translates into CASSSSRGGQETQYL.

This clonotype has just a few counts. This chain joins TRBV7-9 and TRBJ2-2; no definite D call. Looked up from germline, CDR1 is SEHNR and CDR2 is FQNEAQ (reference sequence). This CDR3 has 15 residues. Trimming left V 3 bases short and J 2 bases short, with 10 bases between. CDR3 in DNA: TGTGCCAGCAGCTTTCCCAATCATAACACCGGGGAGCTGTTTTTT. Translated: CASSFPNHNTGELFF.

This clonotype has more than one count but fewer than ten. This chain uses TRBV3-1 with TRBJ1-1, with D hard to call. Trimming removed 3 bases at V and 3 bases at J, with 14 bases between. The CDR3 is 15 amino acids. Per germline, CDR1 LGHDT and CDR2 YNNKEL (reference sequence). CDR3 residues: CASSQGIRIDTEAFF. Written as DNA, the CDR3 is TGTGCCAGCAGCCAGGGTATCCGGATTGACACTGAAGCTTTCTTT.

This clonotype was seen a few times. The chain combines TRBV19 with TRBJ1-6; D is possibly TRBD1 (6 bases). The CDR3 contains 15 residues. CDR1 LNHDA and CDR2 SQIVND come from the germline V gene (reference sequence). V was trimmed by 3 bases and J by 9 bases, leaving 15 bases between them. The CDR3 sequence is CASSIGGAFSSPLHF. DNA for the CDR3: TGTGCCAGTAGTATTGGGGGCGCATTCTCTTCACCCCTCCACTTT.

The chain carries TRBV12-3 or TRBV12-4 and TRBJ2-7; possible D gene TRBD2, 5 bases. The CDR3 spans 14 residues. V was pared by 2 bases and J by 2 bases, with 10 bases between. The CDR3 DNA is TGTGCCAGCAGTTTATATGAGCGGACCTACGAGCAGTACTTC. This gives the protein CASSLYERTYEQYF.

Many counts were recorded for this clonotype. The chain combines TRBV7-2 with TRBJ2-7; no clear D. The V gene lost 1 base and the J gene lost 1 base, with 17 bases spanning the gap. The CDR3 consists of 17 residues. The germline V gene has CDR1 SGHTA and CDR2 FQGNSA. The chain's CDR3 is CASSLGPFTTPSYEQYF. The CDR3 DNA reads TGTGCCAGCAGCTTAGGACCTTTTACCACACCTTCCTACGAGCAGTACTTC.

J is TRBJ2-2 and V is TRBV20-1; D unclear. The CDR3 is 16 residues long. V was trimmed by 6 bases and J by 0 bases, leaving 17 bases between them. Per the germline V gene, CDR1 is DFQATT and CDR2 is SNEGSKA (reference sequence). CDR3 loop: CSAETIGETNTGELFF. The DNA for the CDR3 is TGCAGTGCCGAAACGATAGGCGAAACGAACACCGGGGAGCTGTTTTTT.

This sequence joins TRBV10-3 and TRBJ1-1; 7 bases align to TRBD1. Germline V gene data show CDR1 as ENHRY and CDR2 as SYGVKD. With V trimmed by 1 base and J by 1 base, 3 bases remained unmatched. The CDR3 totals 15 residues. The CDR3 reads CAISEWDRPNTEAFF. The DNA of the CDR3 is TGTGCCATCAGTGAGTGGGACAGACCGAACACTGAAGCTTTCTTT.

This clonotype was recorded a few times. The chain carries TRBV19 and TRBJ2-1; D is perhaps TRBD1 (6 bases). CDR1 and CDR2 (germline): LNHDA, SQIVND (reference sequence). This CDR3 has 15 residues. Trimming cost V 3 bases and J 8 bases, with 17 bases left between them. The CDR3 loop is CASSINFLQGDEQFF. The CDR3 DNA reads as TGTGCCAGTAGTATTAATTTCTTACAGGGCGATGAGCAGTTCTTC.

At least ten counts were recorded for this clonotype. The gene calls are TRBV6-1 and TRBJ1-1; D not resolved. Germline values: CDR1 MNHNS, CDR2 SASEGT. The V end lost 5 bases, the J end lost 3 bases, and 7 bases lay between the germline ends. There are 12 residues in the CDR3. CDR3 protein: CASSLPYTEAFF. CDR3 DNA: TGTGCCAGCAGTCTACCTTACACTGAAGCTTTCTTT.

For this clonotype: This may be a read error: a much more frequent sequence differs by one nucleotide. CDR3 region: CSASQDRGPGEQCF. CDR3 nucleotide sequence: TGCAGTGCTAGCCAAGACAGGGGGCCGGGCGAGCAGTGCTTC. The rearrangement links TRBV20-1 to TRBJ2-7, with 10 positions matching TRBD1. CDR1 and CDR2 from the germline V gene are DFQATT and SNEGSKA (reference sequence). The CDR3 spans 14 residues.

This clonotype was found a few times. This rearrangement joins TRBV7-9 to TRBJ2-7; D possibly corresponds to TRBD2 (5 bases). Trimming cost V 5 bases and J 0 bases, with 14 bases left between them. Germline CDR1 SEHNR, CDR2 FQNEAQ (reference sequence). The CDR3 has 15 amino acids. The CDR3 nucleotides read TGTGCCAGCAGCCGAAATCAAGCGGCCTCCTACGAGCAGTACTTC. The encoded protein is CASSRNQAASYEQYF.

There are a few counts of this clonotype. This chain uses TRBV6-2 or TRBV6-3 with TRBJ1-1; 7 bases line up with TRBD1. Germline V gene sequence: CDR1 MNHEY, CDR2 SVGEGT. Trimming removed 6 bases from V and 0 bases from J; junction bases left unmatched: 13. The CDR3 has 17 amino acids. The CDR3 loop reads CASRPRDSNQMNTEAFF. CDR3 DNA sequence: TGTGCCAGCAGGCCCCGGGACAGTAACCAGATGAACACTGAAGCTTTCTTT.

A single count supports this clonotype. Just one base apart from a much larger clone, this may be a read error. The chain links TRBV25-1 to TRBJ2-7; no clear D. CDR1 and CDR2 from the germline V gene are MGHDK and SYGVNS. Trimming left V 2 bases short and J 4 bases short, with 15 bases between. The CDR3 is 15 amino acids. As DNA, the CDR3 is TGTGCCAGCAGTGAACATCTTGTCAGCAGGTACGAGCAGTACTTC. Translated: CASSEHLVSRYEQYF.

This clonotype occurred many times. The V call is TRBV12-3 or TRBV12-4, the J call TRBJ2-2; 9 bases match TRBD2. After removal of 4 bases from V and 5 bases from J, the junction contained 5 bases not matched to a gene. The CDR3 sequence is 15 residues long. CDR3 amino acids: CASSYSGSPTGELFF. The CDR3 coding sequence is TGTGCCAGCAGTTATAGCGGGAGCCCGACCGGGGAGCTGTTTTTT.

About this clonotype itself: The junction shows a germline mismatch at one end, possibly a read error. The chain uses TRBV24-1 and TRBJ2-1, with 7 bases fitting TRBD2. In germline, CDR1 is KGHDR, CDR2 SFDVKD. CDR3 length equals 12 residues. The chain's CDR3 is CATSSGGNEQLF. DNA of the CDR3: TGTGCCACCAGTTCGGGGGGTAATGAGCAGCTCTTC.

The V call is TRBV12-3 or TRBV12-4, the J call TRBJ2-2; D gene uncertain. V was shortened by 2 bases and J by 8 bases, with 3 bases between the two germline ends. The CDR3 contains 11 residues. In DNA form, the CDR3 reads TGTGCCAGCAGTTTAATGGGGGAGCTGTTTTTT. Translation gives CASSLMGELFF.

The rearrangement joins TRBV12-3 or TRBV12-4 to TRBJ2-1, with D uncertain. Trimming cost V 7 bases and J 7 bases, with 14 bases left between them. The CDR3 is 13 amino acids. CDR3 DNA: TGTGCCAGCAATGAACGGGCTTATAATGAGCAGTTCTTC. Its translation is CASNERAYNEQFF.

A few counts support this clonotype. J is TRBJ2-3 and V is TRBV7-9; a possible D gene is TRBD2 (7 bases). The CDR3 spans 15 residues. In germline, CDR1 is SEHNR, CDR2 FQNEAQ (reference sequence). The V and J ends lost 5 bases and 9 bases respectively, with 21 bases between them. The CDR3 region is CASSRQEGGRLTQYF. CDR3 bases: TGTGCCAGCAGCCGACAGGAGGGGGGGCGATTGACGCAGTATTTT.

This clonotype showed up many times. This chain joins TRBV7-9 and TRBJ1-1, with TRBD1 matching over 8 bases. CDR1 and CDR2 from the germline V gene are SEHNR and FQNEAQ (reference sequence). This CDR3 comprises 15 residues. Losses at the gene ends were 6 bases for V and 0 bases for J; bases not matched to a gene: 6. CDR3 DNA: TGTGCCAGCAGTAAATCGACAGGGGTGAACACTGAAGCTTTCTTT. Translated, it gives CASSKSTGVNTEAFF.

This clonotype was found many times. In nucleotides, the CDR3 is TGCAGCGGAGGGGACTCGTCCTACGAGCAGTACTTC. Protein product: CSGGDSSYEQYF. The rearrangement joins TRBV29-1 to TRBJ2-7; D possibly corresponds to TRBD2 (6 bases). The germline gives CDR1 SQVTM, CDR2 ANQGSEA. The CDR3 length is 12 residues. Trimming stripped 7 bases from V and 1 base from J, with 11 bases between.

The V and J genes are TRBV7-9 and TRBJ2-7, with 10 bases lining up with TRBD2. Trimming at V came to 4 bases and at J to 1 base, leaving 4 bases not matched to a gene. CDR1 SEHNR and CDR2 FQNEAQ come from the germline V gene (reference sequence). This CDR3 comprises 15 residues. CDR3 sequence reads: CASSSLAGGSYEQYF. DNA for the CDR3: TGTGCCAGCAGCTCATTAGCGGGGGGATCCTACGAGCAGTACTTC.